Reported below is one T cell receptor (beta chain). This clone may be a read error of a much larger clone one base away. The CDR3 has 15 amino acids. Germline loops: CDR1 DFQATT, CDR2 SNEGSKA (reference sequence). This record comes from a study of prognosis after radiotherapy for stage I lung cancer. Turning to the study itself: Medically, all non-small cell lung cancer patients were deemed inoperable.

Two rounds of multiplex PCR amplified TCR beta CDR3 from genomic DNA. For every TRBV and TRBJ gene, a specific primer was used in first-round PCR. From the multiplex PCR reads, TCRdb called clonotypes with MiXCR, one entry per CDR3 protein. The table includes around 59,000 distinct CDR3 sequences, roughly 29% detected once. The source of this sequence is a donor aged 50 or older with non-small cell lung cancer. The source was PBMCs, collected before or after stereotactic body radiation therapy (not recorded which). This rearrangement joins TRBV20-1 to TRBJ2-1, with 7 nucleotides matching TRBD2. The CDR3 loop reads CGARDFGGDHNEQFF. DNA for the CDR3: TGCGGTGCTAGAGATTTTGGGGGGGACCACAATGAGCAGTTCTTC.